This T cell receptor (beta chain) was identified during a study of human T cells and chemical hapten exposure (dated by TCRdb to about 2021). Background for the entire study: For sensitization, 2% DPC in acetone was applied to an approximately 2 cm by approximately 2 cm area of upper inner arm skin. Patch testing was done on the upper back using Finn chambers containing 0.01% DPC, and results were scored after 6 days according to International Contact Dermatitis Research Group standards. Peripheral blood TCR repertoire changes were tracked in vivo in alopecia patients during primary and secondary sensitization to the hapten diphenylcyclopropenone (DPC). Most of the patients in the cohort were female, and the cohort covered alopecia areata with under or over 50% scalp involvement, alopecia totalis and alopecia universalis. Libraries were pooled for sequencing, and variation in per-sample TCR yields was attributed mainly to small differences in library volumes within the pool. For TCR sequencing, blood came from 25 to 30 alopecia patients at anywhere from one to four time points (pre-sensitization, 2, 6 and 24 weeks). Weekly therapeutic DPC doses were additionally applied to the scalp of patients throughout the approximately 24-week study period. Blood samples were taken from patients before sensitization (week 0) and then at 2, 6 and about 24 weeks after DPC sensitization. The investigation overall reported the following: A positive correlation was found between the number of PT1 expanded TCRs and patch test score, with significance reached at thresholds 8, 16 and 32 but not 4. Because all patients had alopecia, a presumed autoimmune disease, the immune response of the patients might differ from that of healthy individuals. DPC sensitization did not change the number of TCRs with a frequency above 1 in 1000, and there was no evidence of changes in global repertoire structure. Significantly more large CDR3 similarity clusters were formed by expanded TCRs than by pre-sensitization or healthy control sets, consistent with antigen-driven responses. Repeated subsampling changed both the strength of the expansion versus patch-test correlation and the threshold at which the correlation became significant.

V and J lose 7 bases and 2 bases, and a span of 8 bases separates them. The CDR3 covers 12 residues, taking in both the cysteine and the phenylalanine. The sequence is cut down to CDR3 DNA, 36 bases in frame from base 1. According to the germline V gene, CDR1 reads MNHEY and CDR2 reads SVGEGT. The time point label of this sample denotes: pre-sensitization, week 0. Reading the label with the study, this specimen's treatment or condition is: therapeutic diphenylcyclopropenone sensitization with weekly scalp DPC. At each patch-test visit, blood was drawn before the patch test was applied. Patients were eligible if aged 18 to 70, diagnosed with alopecia and judged suitable for DPC therapy, and pregnant patients were excluded. Total RNA was extracted from unfractionated whole blood collected in Tempus Blood RNA tubes. Libraries were prepared through RACE. Reads for this sample came from a NextSeq 500. Library preparation attached unique molecular identifiers to individual cDNA molecules for quantitative, reproducible TCR counting. For every blood RNA sample, sequencing covered both the TCR alpha and TCR beta chains. Regarding the original processing steps: The median number of TCRs per sample was some 100,000, ranging from about 23,224 to 700,000. V, J and CDR3 annotation of the TCR reads was performed with the Decombinator software suite. For the PS versus PT1 abundance plots, all samples were subsampled to the same number of TCRs (28,000). Expanded TCRs were defined as absent before sensitization and observed at least eight times at the 2-week time point. The public reads were run again by TCRdb, first through fastp at Q25 and then through MiXCR, and only productive beta chains were kept. When rows share a CDR3 protein, they turn into one entry using the most common DNA and genes. These V and J calls are TCRdb output, not the study's own analysis. The sample table holds roughly 64,000 distinct CDR3 sequences, of which over 9% were seen once. The biggest ten clones account for roughly 4% of the sample.

This clonotype was picked up many times. Its antigen is currently not known. Base qualities are not at hand, and no much larger clone is one base apart. The sample in question was whole blood, obtained in connection with sensitization to the hapten diphenylcyclopropenone (DPC). The sequence joins TRBV6-2 or TRBV6-3 to TRBJ1-1; the best D guess is TRBD1, with 5 bases matching. The sequence came from a woman in her thirties or forties with alopecia areata. Some clones in this sample may be carry-over from other donors' samples. The CDR3 here reads CASNQGNTEAFF. The base sequence is TGTGCCAGCAACCAGGGAAACACTGAAGCTTTCTTT.